This T cell receptor (beta chain) was captured by sequencing in a study of blood T cell repertoires in COVID-19. Looking at the study overall: The samples span acute and convalescent COVID-19 from the United States, Italy and Spain.

Methods used by the authors: Using reference gene primer amplification, nucleated cell counts were estimated. Method: immunoSEQ multiplex PCR; TCRdb's copy keeps in-frame clones and lacks some. The DNA was the basis for D and trimming; V, J and clone size are from that table. The sample has 200,000 to 250,000 clones, over 75% seen once. This CDR3 spans 13 amino acids. The germline V gene encodes CDR1 LNHDA and CDR2 SQIVND (reference sequence). V was clipped by 6 bases and J by 3 bases, with 12 bases between them. The chain uses TRBV19 and TRBJ2-7; perhaps TRBD1 as D (6 bases). The sample consisted of peripheral blood. This TCR was sampled from a man in his fifties with COVID-19, enrolled during active disease. CDR3 loop: CASRETGFYEQYF. The CDR3, as DNA: TGTGCCAGTAGGGAGACAGGCTTCTACGAGCAGTACTTC.